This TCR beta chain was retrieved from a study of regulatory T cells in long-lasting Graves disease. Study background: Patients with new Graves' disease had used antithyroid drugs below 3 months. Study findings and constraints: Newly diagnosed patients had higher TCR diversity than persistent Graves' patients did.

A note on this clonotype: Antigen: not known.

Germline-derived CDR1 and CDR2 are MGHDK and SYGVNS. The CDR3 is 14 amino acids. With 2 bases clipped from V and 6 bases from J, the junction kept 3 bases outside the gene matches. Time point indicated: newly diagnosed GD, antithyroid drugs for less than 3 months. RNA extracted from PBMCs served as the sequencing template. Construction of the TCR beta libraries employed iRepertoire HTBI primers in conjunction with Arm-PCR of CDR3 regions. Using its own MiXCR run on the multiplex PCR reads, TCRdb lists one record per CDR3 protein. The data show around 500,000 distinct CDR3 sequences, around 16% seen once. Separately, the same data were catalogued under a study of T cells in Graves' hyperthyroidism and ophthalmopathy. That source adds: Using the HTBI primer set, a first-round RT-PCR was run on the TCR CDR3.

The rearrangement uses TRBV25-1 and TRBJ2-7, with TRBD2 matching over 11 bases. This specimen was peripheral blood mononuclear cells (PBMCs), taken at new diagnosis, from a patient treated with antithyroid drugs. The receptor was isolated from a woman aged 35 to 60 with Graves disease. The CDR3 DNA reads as TGTGCCAGCAGTGAAACTAGCGGGGGAGCCGAGCAGTACTTC. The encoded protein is CASSETSGGAEQYF.